The 24 T cell receptor beta chains in this list originate from one sample, sequenced in a study of blood T cell repertoires in COVID-19. Method: immunoSEQ multiplex PCR; TCRdb's copy keeps in-frame clones and lacks some. Of fewer than 250,000 clones in the sample, roughly 90% were seen once. The sample was PBMCs or T cells enriched from blood (not recorded which). The receptor source for this set is a woman aged 30 to 39 with acute COVID-19.

The chain couples TRBV3-1 (or the pseudogene TRBV3-2) to TRBJ2-3, with TRBD1 matching 9 bases. The V and J ends lost 4 bases and 4 bases, in that order; junction bases with no gene match: 6. The CDR3 sequence is 15 residues long. The V gene's germline CDR1 is LGHDT and CDR2 YNNKEL (reference sequence). The CDR3 DNA is TGTGCCAGCAGCCCCCGGGACAGGGACCCAGATACGCAGTATTTT. The encoded protein is CASSPRDRDPDTQYF.

The chain employs TRBV19 and TRBJ1-3; TRBD1 might be the D (6 bases). Germline V lookup: CDR1 LNHDA, CDR2 SQIVND (reference sequence). The CDR3 length is 15 residues. V was clipped by 6 bases and J by 2 bases, with 14 bases between them. CDR3 sequence: CASRTGTSAGNTIYF. The CDR3 DNA sequence: TGTGCCAGTAGAACTGGGACATCGGCTGGAAACACCATATATTTT.

J is TRBJ1-3 and V is TRBV10-1, with D unclear. The CDR3 extends over 17 amino acids. CDR1 is WNHNN and CDR2 is SYGVQD in the germline V gene (reference sequence). Trimming removed 3 bases from V and 0 bases from J, with 15 bases in between. The CDR3, as DNA: TGCGCCAGCAGTGATGGAAGGACGGGATTCTCTGGAAACACCATATATTTT. As protein: CASSDGRTGFSGNTIYF.

J is TRBJ1-1 and V is TRBV4-3; D uncertain. Between the trimmed V and J ends, which lost 0 bases and 2 bases, there was a span of 7 bases. From germline, CDR1 is LGHNA and CDR2 YSLEER. The CDR3 runs to 14 residues. CDR3 bases: TGCGCCAGCAGCCAAGAACACCCAAACACTGAAGCTTTCTTT. It is translated as CASSQEHPNTEAFF.

The chain combines TRBV4-3 with TRBJ2-1; TRBD2 matches 12 bases. Germline V gene lookup returns CDR1 LGHNA and CDR2 YSLEER. The CDR3 contains 18 residues. The trim removed 0 bases at V and 2 bases at J, leaving 5 bases unmatched. CDR3: CASSQEGLAGGAYNEQFF. CDR3 bases: TGCGCCAGCAGCCAAGAGGGTCTAGCGGGGGGGGCCTACAATGAGCAGTTCTTC.

This sequence joins TRBV5-1 and TRBJ2-1, with D maybe TRBD1 (6 bases). The CDR3 consists of 15 residues. Trimming took 0 bases from V and 5 from J, leaving 12 bases between them. Germline lookup yields CDR1 SGHRS and CDR2 YFSETQ. In DNA, the CDR3 is TGCGCCAGCAGCTTGGCTGACAGGAGCCACAATGAGCAGTTCTTC. Its translation is CASSLADRSHNEQFF.

The V and J genes are TRBV9 and TRBJ1-4; D not resolved. Germline-derived CDR1 and CDR2 are SGDLS and YYNGEE. The CDR3 covers 13 residues. Trimming shortened V by 0 bases and J by 7 bases, and 7 bases separated the two germline ends. CDR3 sequence (DNA): TGTGCCAGCAGCGTAGCGGGGAGTGAAAAACTGTTTTTT. It encodes CASSVAGSEKLFF. Based on the CDR3 plus reference TRBV9 and TRBJ1-4, the full variable domain is DSGVTQTPKHLITATGQRVTLRCSPRSGDLSVYWYQQSLDQGLQFLIQYYNGEERAKGNILERFSAQQFPDLHSELNLSSLELGDSALYFCASSVAGSEKLFFGSGTQLSVL.

The rearrangement links TRBV7-6 to TRBJ2-5; weak D call: TRBD2 (5 bases). From germline, CDR1 is SGHVS and CDR2 FNYEAQ. Trimming took 3 bases from V and 4 from J, leaving 12 bases between them. The CDR3 runs 14 residues. CDR3 DNA sequence: TGTGCCAGCAGCTTTGGACCGGAGGCAGAGACCCAGTACTTC. Its protein is CASSFGPEAETQYF.

A single count supports this clone. The chain links TRBV9 to TRBJ1-3, with D perhaps TRBD1 (5 bases). The CDR3 runs to 14 residues. Trimming stripped 3 bases from V and 2 bases from J, with 9 bases between. CDR1 is SGDLS and CDR2 is YYNGEE in the germline V gene. CDR3 nucleotides: TGTGCCAGCAGCGCCGGGGGGACTGGAAACACCATATATTTT. It encodes CASSAGGTGNTIYF.

The chain has TRBV2 and TRBJ1-3; 7 bases align to TRBD1. This CDR3 is built from 13 residues. The germline gives CDR1 SNHLY, CDR2 FYNNEI. V was pared by 6 bases and J by 7 bases, with 6 bases of the junction left unmatched. The CDR3 nucleotides read TGTGCCAGCAGCCGGGACAGCGCTAACACCATATATTTT. Translated: CASSRDSANTIYF.

This clone was found a few times. The chain links TRBV13 to TRBJ1-3, with 8 bases identical to TRBD1. CDR3 length: 16 residues. Germline trimming cut 3 bases from V and 1 base from J; bases unmatched to any gene: 5. CDR1 and CDR2 from the germline V gene are PRHDT and FYEKMQ (reference sequence). The CDR3: CASSFQGARSGNTIYF. The CDR3 DNA sequence: TGTGCCAGCAGCTTTCAGGGGGCGCGGTCTGGAAACACCATATATTTT. The full variable domain, with the rest looked up from reference TRBV13 and TRBJ1-3, is AAGVIQSPRHLIKEKRETATLKCYPIPRHDTVYWYQQGPGQDPQFLISFYEKMQSDKGSIPDRFSAQQFSDYHSELNMSSLELGDSALYFCASSFQGARSGNTIYFGEGSWLTVV.

The chain recombines TRBV4-3 with TRBJ1-1; D possibly corresponds to TRBD1 (6 bases). Trimming stripped 2 bases from V and 7 bases from J, with 14 bases between. The CDR3 runs to 14 residues. Looked up from germline, CDR1 is LGHNA and CDR2 is YSLEER. The CDR3 sequence: CASSQYWEQGEAFF. The CDR3, as DNA: TGCGCCAGCAGCCAATATTGGGAACAGGGTGAAGCTTTCTTT.

V and J are TRBV10-1 and TRBJ2-5, with TRBD1 matching 7 bases. Germline CDR1 is WNHNN and CDR2 is SYGVQD (reference sequence). V was pared by 0 bases and J by 1 base, with 5 bases of the junction left unmatched. The CDR3 sequence is 16 residues long. The chain's CDR3 is CASSESGTATQETQYF. CDR3 nucleotides: TGCGCCAGCAGTGAGTCCGGGACAGCGACCCAAGAGACCCAGTACTTC.

The rearrangement uses TRBV4-1 and TRBJ1-6; D remains unclear. CDR3 length: 16 residues. The V end lost 3 bases, the J end lost 10 bases, and 19 bases lay between the germline ends. The germline V gene has CDR1 MGHRA and CDR2 YSYEKL. CDR3 loop: CASSHDKSKVWSPLHF. The CDR3, as DNA: TGCGCCAGCAGCCATGACAAGTCGAAGGTTTGGTCACCCCTCCACTTT.

V and J are TRBV3-1 (or the pseudogene TRBV3-2) and TRBJ1-6, with D hard to call. The CDR3 has 13 residues. CDR1 LGHDT and CDR2 YNNKEL come from the germline V gene (reference sequence). V dropped 1 base and J dropped 14 bases, with 12 bases sitting between them. CDR3: CASSQGAGRALHF. The CDR3 nucleotides read TGTGCCAGCAGCCAAGGGGCGGGTAGAGCCCTCCACTTT.

The V gene is TRBV10-3, the J gene TRBJ1-2, with D maybe TRBD1 (5 bases). CDR3 length: 14 amino acids. Looked up from germline, CDR1 is ENHRY and CDR2 is SYGVKD. V lost 6 bases to trimming and J lost 5 bases, with 16 bases between them. CDR3 residues: CAISGGTSGYGYTF. The DNA for the CDR3 is TGTGCCATCAGCGGAGGGACCTCGGGATATGGCTACACCTTC.

This chain connects TRBV5-1 to TRBJ2-1; 7 bases fit TRBD2. V shed 4 bases, J shed 1 base, and the junction held 11 bases outside the gene matches. The germline V gene encodes CDR1 SGHRS and CDR2 YFSETQ. The CDR3 is 17 residues long. CDR3 sequence (DNA): TGCGCCAGCAGCGGAACACTAGCGATTAGATCCTACAATGAGCAGTTCTTC. Its translation is CASSGTLAIRSYNEQFF.

The chain carries TRBV5-1 and TRBJ1-1; no clear D. The CDR3 extends over 12 amino acids. Germline CDR1 and CDR2: SGHRS and YFSETQ. The germline V and J ends were trimmed by 7 bases and 0 bases, with 7 bases remaining between them. The CDR3 region has the DNA TGCGCCAGCGGCAGGATGAACACTGAAGCTTTCTTT. It yields the protein CASGRMNTEAFF. The variable domain in full, with the rest retrieved from reference TRBV5-1 and TRBJ1-1, is KAGVTQTPRYLIKTRGQQVTLSCSPISGHRSVSWYQQTPGQGLQFLFEYFSETQRNKGNFPGRFSGRQFSNSRSEMNVSTLELGDSALYLCASGRMNTEAFFGQGTRLTVV.

This clone was observed a few times. The chain joins TRBV29-1 to TRBJ2-5; weak D call: TRBD1 (5 bases). V was trimmed by 3 bases and J by 5 bases, leaving 10 bases between them. The germline V gene has CDR1 SQVTM and CDR2 ANQGSEA. There are 12 residues in the CDR3. DNA of the CDR3: TGCAGCGTTGAGTCCAGGGTCGAGACCCAGTACTTC. Protein: CSVESRVETQYF.

The chain joins TRBV5-5 to TRBJ2-7; D not resolved. CDR1 SGHKS and CDR2 YYEKEE come from the germline V gene (reference sequence). The CDR3 contains 16 residues. The V and J ends lost 0 bases and 3 bases respectively, with 16 bases between them. CDR3 region: CASSLESGMVGYEQYF. Here the CDR3 DNA reads TGTGCCAGCAGCTTGGAATCAGGTATGGTGGGCTACGAGCAGTACTTC. The whole variable domain, remainder taken from reference TRBV5-5 and TRBJ2-7, is DAGVTQSPTHLIKTRGQQVTLRCSPISGHKSVSWYQQVLGQGPQFIFQYYEKEERGRGNFPDRFSARQFPNYSSELNVNALLLGDSALYLCASSLESGMVGYEQYFGPGTRLTVT.

V usage is TRBV19 and J usage is TRBJ1-1; perhaps TRBD1 as D (6 bases). CDR1 is LNHDA and CDR2 is SQIVND in the germline V gene (reference sequence). The CDR3 runs 13 residues. V was pared by 5 bases and J by 6 bases, with 13 bases between. The CDR3 DNA sequence: TGTGCCAGTAGTTCTCAGGGGATCTCTGAAGCTTTCTTT. Residues: CASSSQGISEAFF.

The chain carries TRBV5-1 and TRBJ2-1; 9 nucleotides line up with TRBD2. Germline assignment: CDR1 SGHRS and CDR2 YFSETQ. V trimming: 3 bases; J trimming: 2 bases; junction bases outside the gene matches: 9. The CDR3 is made up of 17 amino acids. The CDR3 DNA reads as TGCGCCAGCAGCTGGGCCGGGACTAGCCCGCCCTACAATGAGCAGTTCTTC. Translated, it gives CASSWAGTSPPYNEQFF.

This clone was detected only a few times. V is TRBV7-6 and J is TRBJ2-2, with 8 bases matching TRBD2. The V gene's germline CDR1 is SGHVS and CDR2 FNYEAQ. V trimming: 2 bases; J trimming: 6 bases; junction bases outside the gene matches: 11. This CDR3 contains 17 residues. The CDR3 nucleotides are TGTGCCAGCAGCTTATATCCTTCGAGCGGGGGTGCCGGGGAGCTGTTTTTT. It is translated as CASSLYPSSGGAGELFF.

This chain links TRBV18 with TRBJ1-3, with 8 positions matching TRBD1. The CDR3 is made up of 15 amino acids. CDR1 and CDR2 (germline): KGHSH, LQKENI. Unmatched junction bases numbered 8, after V lost 3 bases and J lost 7 bases. In nucleotides, the CDR3 is TGTGCCAGCTCACCGCAAGACGGACAGGGTAACACCATATATTTT. This sequence encodes CASSPQDGQGNTIYF.